What follows is one TCR beta chain and its context. These data come from a study of cytomegalovirus exposure and HLA in healthy donors. Primers: 60 Vbeta forward and 13 Jbeta reverse. Using immunoSEQ multiplex PCR, the repertoire was profiled, and TCRdb retains in-frame clones only, with some absent. This sample has around 190,000 clones, with 9.5% found just once. This sequence originates from a woman aged 25 to 39 in good health and CMV-seropositive. Material for sequencing was PBMCs.

CDR3 sequence reads: CASSIQEGAYGYTF. As DNA, the CDR3 is TGCGCCAGCAGCATACAGGAGGGTGCTTATGGCTACACCTTC. This chain links TRBV5-1 with TRBJ1-2; the D gene is possibly TRBD1 (5 bases). From germline, CDR1 is SGHRS and CDR2 YFSETQ. Trimming stripped 4 bases from V and 5 bases from J, with 15 bases between. This CDR3 spans 14 amino acids. The variable domain in full, with the rest retrieved from reference TRBV5-1 and TRBJ1-2, is KAGVTQTPRYLIKTRGQQVTLSCSPISGHRSVSWYQQTPGQGLQFLFEYFSETQRNKGNFPGRFSGRQFSNSRSEMNVSTLELGDSALYLCASSIQEGAYGYTFGSGTRLTVV.